The next 26 T cell receptor beta chains were all read from a single sample in a study of OX40 agonist ivuxolimab in advanced cancers. Clones were sequenced by immunoSEQ multiplex PCR, and TCRdb holds only the in-frame ones, with some missing. The sample records 45,000 to 65,000 clones, approximately 86% being singletons. Sequenced here: CD4+ or CD8+ T cells sorted from blood, sampled in a trial of the OX40 agonist ivuxolimab. The source is an adult with an advanced solid tumor such as melanoma, head and neck, liver or kidney cancer.

This sequence joins TRBV2 and TRBJ1-1; D gene uncertain. The germline V gene has CDR1 SNHLY and CDR2 FYNNEI. The CDR3 totals 16 residues. Trimming shortened V by 0 bases and J by 2 bases, and 13 bases separated the two germline ends. DNA of the CDR3: TGTGCCAGCAGTGAAGCGCTTACGACCCATAACACTGAAGCTTTCTTT. Translated, it gives CASSEALTTHNTEAFF.

The rearrangement uses TRBV9 and TRBJ2-1; 7 nucleotides agree with TRBD2. The germline V gene encodes CDR1 SGDLS and CDR2 YYNGEE. V gave up 3 bases and J gave up 5 bases; unmatched junction bases: 5. The CDR3 sequence is 14 residues long. In nucleotides, the CDR3 is TGTGCCAGCAGCGGGGTGGGAGGGGACAATGAGCAGTTCTTC. Residues: CASSGVGGDNEQFF.

The chain has TRBV15 and TRBJ2-3, with unresolved D. V was cut by 0 bases and J by 4 bases, with 8 bases left in between. The CDR3 runs to 14 residues. Germline V gene lookup returns CDR1 LNHNV and CDR2 YYDKDF (reference sequence). The CDR3, as DNA: TGTGCCACCAGCAGAGATGGCGTTGCAGATACGCAGTATTTT. It translates to CATSRDGVADTQYF.

This clone was picked up one time. V usage is TRBV27 and J usage is TRBJ2-5; D is possibly TRBD1 or TRBD2 (6 bases each). Germline CDR1 MNHEY, CDR2 SMNVEV (reference sequence). The CDR3 length is 13 residues. Trimming took 4 bases from V and 5 from J, leaving 11 bases between them. CDR3 DNA: TGTGCCAGCAGTTGGGGGGCCGGGGAGACCCAGTACTTC. Encoded protein: CASSWGAGETQYF.

The rearrangement links TRBV2 to TRBJ2-7; the D is unclear. Trimming stripped 3 bases from V and 2 bases from J, with 11 bases between. CDR1 and CDR2 from the germline V gene are SNHLY and FYNNEI. The CDR3 extends over 14 amino acids. Written as DNA, the CDR3 is TGTGCCAGCAGTGATACTCTAGACCCCTACGAGCAGTACTTC. Its translation is CASSDTLDPYEQYF. Looking up the rest from reference TRBV2 and TRBJ2-7 gives the full variable domain: EPEVTQTPSHQVTQMGQEVILRCVPISNHLYFYWYRQILGQKVEFLVSFYNNEISEKSEIFDDQFSVERPDGSNFTLKIRSTKLEDSAMYFCASSDTLDPYEQYFGPGTRLTVT.

V is TRBV7-9 and J is TRBJ1-3; the D is unclear. Germline values: CDR1 SEHNR, CDR2 FQNEAQ (reference sequence). V lost 5 bases to trimming and J lost 0 bases, with 17 bases between them. The CDR3 consists of 17 residues. This CDR3 reads CASSVPPTGISGNTIYF. DNA of the CDR3: TGTGCCAGCAGCGTCCCCCCCACGGGAATCTCTGGAAACACCATATATTTT.

J is TRBJ2-7 and V is TRBV30; D not resolved. From germline, CDR1 is GTSNPN and CDR2 SVGIG (reference sequence). The CDR3 covers 11 residues. The ends were cut back, 2 bases at V and 11 bases at J, with 13 bases in the middle. This CDR3 is CAWSHGPEKYF. In DNA, the CDR3 is TGTGCCTGGAGTCACGGTCCCGAAAAGTACTTC.

V and J are TRBV7-9 and TRBJ2-1, with D perhaps matching TRBD2 (5 bases). Germline CDR1 reads SEHNR; CDR2 reads FQNEAQ (reference sequence). CDR3 length: 13 residues. Trimming left V 1 base short and J 8 bases short, with 9 bases between. The CDR3 sequence: CASSLVGGHEQFF. In DNA, the CDR3 is TGTGCCAGCAGCTTAGTGGGCGGGCATGAGCAGTTCTTC.

This chain connects TRBV10-1 to TRBJ1-5; no reliable D call. Germline assignment: CDR1 WNHNN and CDR2 SYGVQD (reference sequence). Trimming cost V 6 bases and J 5 bases, with 11 bases left between them. This CDR3 has 13 residues. CDR3 in amino acids: CASSSVRDQPQHF. The CDR3 DNA reads TGCGCCAGCAGCTCAGTGAGGGATCAGCCCCAGCATTTT.

This chain connects TRBV28 to TRBJ2-5; 8 nucleotides match TRBD1. Germline V gene data show CDR1 as MDHEN and CDR2 as SYDVKM. This CDR3 has 13 amino acids. V lost 7 bases and J lost 3; bases outside the gene matches: 4. This chain's CDR3 is CASTPQGEETQYF. In DNA, the CDR3 is TGTGCCAGCACCCCACAGGGGGAAGAGACCCAGTACTTC.

The chain carries TRBV5-6 and TRBJ1-1, with D hard to call. This CDR3 is 12 amino acids long. V shed 4 bases and J shed 3 bases, with 7 bases lying between them. Germline-derived CDR1 and CDR2 are SGHDT and YYEEEE. CDR3 protein: CASSLLDTEAFF. The CDR3 DNA is TGTGCCAGCAGCCTGTTGGACACTGAAGCTTTCTTT.

This chain connects TRBV19 to TRBJ1-2; D is uncertain. This CDR3 comprises 15 residues. CDR1 is LNHDA and CDR2 is SQIVND in the germline V gene (reference sequence). The V and J ends lost 0 bases and 5 bases respectively, with 13 bases between them. CDR3 sequence (DNA): TGTGCCAGTAGTATAGAGCGGGAAGGCCTATATGGCTACACCTTC. Translating gives CASSIEREGLYGYTF. The variable domain in full, with the rest retrieved from reference TRBV19 and TRBJ1-2, is DGGITQSPKYLFRKEGQNVTLSCEQNLNHDAMYWYRQDPGQGLRLIYYSQIVNDFQKGDIAEGYSVSREKKESFPLTVTSAQKNPTAFYLCASSIEREGLYGYTFGSGTRLTVV.

This sequence joins TRBV28 and TRBJ1-2; D perhaps matches TRBD1 (6 bases). Germline lookup yields CDR1 MDHEN and CDR2 SYDVKM. V shed 4 bases and J shed 3 bases, with 15 bases lying between them. The CDR3 runs 15 residues. The DNA for the CDR3 is TGTGCCAGCAGTTCGGACCGGGACAACTACTATGGCTACACCTTC. As protein: CASSSDRDNYYGYTF.

The chain recombines TRBV20-1 with TRBJ1-1; TRBD1 might be the D (5 bases). Looked up from germline, CDR1 is DFQATT and CDR2 is SNEGSKA (reference sequence). Trimming took off 2 bases at V and 6 bases at J, with 7 bases between the two ends. This CDR3 spans 11 amino acids. The CDR3 DNA reads as TGCAGTGCTAGACGGGGACCTGAAGCTTTCTTT. Translated: CSARRGPEAFF.

The CDR3 region has the DNA TGTGCCAGCAGAGGGGACAGGGGTGCTGGCTACACCTTC. This encodes CASRGDRGAGYTF. The gene calls are TRBV7-6 and TRBJ1-2, with TRBD1 identical over 10 bases. The CDR3 sequence is 13 residues long. J lost 7 bases, V lost 6 bases, and 5 bases had no gene match. Germline values: CDR1 SGHVS, CDR2 FNYEAQ.

V and J are TRBV27 and TRBJ1-4; D not certain. Trimming stripped 5 bases from V and 7 bases from J, with 8 bases between. The CDR3 has 12 amino acids. CDR1 is MNHEY and CDR2 is SMNVEV in the germline V gene (reference sequence). The CDR3 loop is CASSVDGEKLFF. CDR3 DNA: TGTGCCAGCAGTGTGGACGGTGAAAAACTGTTTTTT.

CDR3 nucleotides: TGTGCCAGCATGGGCGGGGTGGGGGATACGCAGTATTTT. This codes for CASMGGVGDTQYF. The chain is built from TRBV2 and TRBJ2-3, with a possible D match to TRBD2 (6 bases). Trimming took 7 bases from V and 6 from J, leaving 14 bases between them. This CDR3 is built from 13 residues. Germline CDR1 and CDR2: SNHLY and FYNNEI.

J is TRBJ2-1 and V is TRBV28; the D gene is possibly TRBD2 (6 bases). In germline, CDR1 is MDHEN, CDR2 SYDVKM. V gave up 3 bases and J gave up 2 bases, with 11 bases separating them. The CDR3 runs 15 residues. The CDR3 nucleotides are TGTGCCAGCAGTTTCGCGGGGTACGCCTACAATGAGCAGTTCTTC. It specifies CASSFAGYAYNEQFF.

This chain links TRBV5-5 with TRBJ1-1; D ambiguous. CDR3 size: 13 residues. The germline CDR1 and CDR2 sequences are SGHKS and YYEKEE (reference sequence). V dropped 1 base and J dropped 0 bases, with 4 bases sitting between them. The chain's CDR3 is CASSLRLNTEAFF. The CDR3, as DNA: TGTGCCAGCAGCTTGCGTTTGAACACTGAAGCTTTCTTT.

In its sample, this clone was seen once. The J gene is TRBJ2-7, the V gene TRBV6-1; D not resolved. The CDR3 loop spans 14 amino acids. In germline, CDR1 is MNHNS, CDR2 SASEGT. V was clipped by 4 bases and J by 6 bases, with 16 bases between them. CDR3 region: CASSALVYSGEQYF. The CDR3 DNA sequence: TGTGCCAGCAGTGCCCTAGTTTATTCGGGCGAGCAGTACTTC.

V is TRBV27 and J is TRBJ1-1; D perhaps matches TRBD1 (5 bases). V shed 3 bases and J shed 5 bases, with 10 bases lying between them. This CDR3 has 13 residues. Germline V gene lookup returns CDR1 MNHEY and CDR2 SMNVEV (reference sequence). CDR3 in amino acids: CASSFGRGTEAFF. In nucleotides, the CDR3 is TGTGCCAGCAGTTTTGGGAGGGGAACTGAAGCTTTCTTT.

V is TRBV28 and J is TRBJ1-2; no reliable D call. CDR1 is MDHEN, CDR2 SYDVKM, per germline. The CDR3 sequence is 10 residues long. V lost 8 bases, J lost 6 bases, and 7 bases lay in between. CDR3 protein: CASGLNGYTF. The CDR3 DNA sequence: TGTGCCAGCGGGCTAAATGGCTACACCTTC.

The CDR3 is CASSFEGPTDTQYF. The CDR3 nucleotides are TGTGCCAGCAGCTTTGAGGGTCCCACAGATACGCAGTATTTT. V usage is TRBV7-2 and J usage is TRBJ2-3; tentatively, D is TRBD2 (5 bases). CDR1 and CDR2 (germline): SGHTA, FQGNSA. The CDR3 consists of 14 residues. Trimming took 3 bases from V and 2 from J, leaving 9 bases between them.

V is TRBV11-1 and J is TRBJ2-1; D gene ambiguous. CDR3 size: 14 residues. CDR1 SGHAT and CDR2 FQDESV come from the germline V gene (reference sequence). V lost 3 bases and J 4 bases, leaving 10 bases between the germline ends. CDR3 nucleotides: TGTGCCAGCAGCTTGGGATACGGGTACAATGAGCAGTTCTTC. This translates into CASSLGYGYNEQFF.

The chain has TRBV6-6 and TRBJ2-2; possibly TRBD1 for D (5 bases). The CDR3 length is 15 residues. V lost 8 bases and J lost 0, with 13 bases in between. In germline, CDR1 is MNHNY, CDR2 SVGAGI (reference sequence). In DNA form, the CDR3 reads TGTGCCAGCTCGTGGTTGACAGCGAACACCGGGGAGCTGTTTTTT. Translated: CASSWLTANTGELFF.

The chain carries TRBV28 and TRBJ2-5; 7 bases line up with TRBD2. The CDR3 is made up of 16 amino acids. The V gene's germline CDR1 is MDHEN and CDR2 SYDVKM. Trimming took 5 bases from V and 5 from J; bases not matched to a gene: 14. The CDR3 loop reads CASSASLAGALETQYF. In nucleotides, the CDR3 is TGTGCCAGCAGTGCCTCCCTCGCGGGAGCTCTGGAGACCCAGTACTTC.